The 17 T cell receptor beta chains given below trace back to one sample, sequenced in a study of blood T cell repertoires in COVID-19. Clones were sequenced by immunoSEQ multiplex PCR, and TCRdb holds only the in-frame ones, with some missing. The sample records 150,000 to 250,000 clones, just under 85% being singletons. Sequenced sample: peripheral blood. The receptors stem from a human donor with acute or convalescent COVID-19. The donor label of this sample is uncertain.

The V and J genes are TRBV19 and TRBJ2-1; 8 bases map to TRBD1. This CDR3 comprises 14 residues. V shed 7 bases, J shed 10 bases, and the junction held 12 bases outside the gene matches. CDR1 and CDR2 from the germline V gene are LNHDA and SQIVND (reference sequence). The CDR3, as DNA: TGTGCCAGTAATCCGGGCAGGGGGCAGGGGGAGCAGTTCTTC. This sequence encodes CASNPGRGQGEQFF.

In its sample, this clone was seen once. The CDR3, as DNA: TGTGCCAGCAGCCGGACAGGGGGCGCGAACTATGGCTACACCTTC. It specifies CASSRTGGANYGYTF. This chain uses TRBV5-6 with TRBJ1-2, with 11 bases fitting TRBD1. The CDR3 totals 15 residues. With 4 bases clipped from V and 2 bases from J, the junction kept 4 bases outside the gene matches. Germline assignment: CDR1 SGHDT and CDR2 YYEEEE.

The chain is built from TRBV5-1 and TRBJ2-2, with 9 nucleotides matching TRBD1. V was pared by 4 bases and J by 2 bases, with 6 bases of the junction left unmatched. Germline loops: CDR1 SGHRS, CDR2 YFSETQ. The CDR3 is made up of 16 amino acids. The CDR3: CASSTTGGLNTGELFF. The DNA of the CDR3 is TGCGCCAGCAGCACAACAGGGGGCCTAAACACCGGGGAGCTGTTTTTT.

This chain joins TRBV7-2 and TRBJ2-7; D perhaps matches TRBD1 (6 bases). The CDR3 extends over 14 amino acids. The V and J ends lost 5 bases and 1 base respectively, with 12 bases between them. The V gene's germline CDR1 is SGHTA and CDR2 FQGNSA. DNA of the CDR3: TGTGCCAGCAGCGGAAACCAGGGGTCCTACGAGCAGTACTTC. Its protein product is CASSGNQGSYEQYF.

The chain links TRBV5-4 to TRBJ2-1, with D maybe TRBD2 (7 bases). V was shortened by 3 bases and J by 8 bases, with 15 bases between the two germline ends. Germline CDR1 is SGHNT and CDR2 is YYREEE (reference sequence). This CDR3 is built from 14 residues. This CDR3 is CASSWGGLGDEQFF. CDR3 coding DNA: TGTGCCAGCAGCTGGGGGGGCCTAGGGGATGAGCAGTTCTTC.

The chain recombines TRBV7-6 with TRBJ2-1; D not resolved. Germline V lookup: CDR1 SGHVS, CDR2 FNYEAQ. V was shortened by 5 bases and J by 14 bases, with 13 bases between the two germline ends. The CDR3 totals 11 residues. Written as DNA, the CDR3 is TGTGCCAGCAGCACCCGTAGCACCGAGTTCTTC. Its protein is CASSTRSTEFF.

The rearrangement uses TRBV18 and TRBJ2-7; maybe TRBD1 (5 bases). Germline loops: CDR1 KGHSH, CDR2 LQKENI. This CDR3 has 15 amino acids. Trimming pared 2 bases from V and 1 base from J, leaving 12 bases between. The CDR3 nucleotides are TGTGCCAGCTCACCAGGAAGGGGTCAGTCCTACGAGCAGTACTTC. Its protein is CASSPGRGQSYEQYF.

This chain uses TRBV7-6 with TRBJ1-5; D unresolved. V was shortened by 1 base and J by 0 bases, with 7 bases between the two germline ends. Germline values: CDR1 SGHVS, CDR2 FNYEAQ. The CDR3 has 15 residues. The CDR3 DNA reads TGTGCCAGCAGCTTAGTATCCGGTAGCAATCAGCCCCAGCATTTT. This codes for CASSLVSGSNQPQHF.

The chain employs TRBV27 and TRBJ1-5; D might be TRBD1 (5 bases). The CDR3 spans 13 residues. CDR1 is MNHEY, CDR2 SMNVEV, per germline (reference sequence). V lost 2 bases and J 7 bases, leaving 9 bases between the germline ends. The CDR3 bases are TGTGCCAGCAGTTTAAGGGGAGGGCAGCCCCAGCATTTT. This translates into CASSLRGGQPQHF.

The chain joins TRBV29-1 to TRBJ1-2, with D possibly TRBD1 on 5 matching bases. In germline, CDR1 is SQVTM, CDR2 ANQGSEA. V gave up 5 bases and J gave up 6 bases, with 13 bases separating them. The CDR3 is 12 amino acids. The CDR3 bases are TGCAGCGTTAACTCAGGGCTCGATGGCTACACCTTC. Its translation: CSVNSGLDGYTF.

The V gene is TRBV10-3, the J gene TRBJ2-3, with 9 bases fitting TRBD2. V shed 1 base and J 0 bases; nucleotides not matched to a gene: 8. This CDR3 is built from 18 residues. CDR1 and CDR2 (germline): ENHRY, SYGVKD. Written as DNA, the CDR3 is TGTGCCATCAGTGAGTGGAGCGGGAGGCAAACTAGCACAGATACGCAGTATTTT. Amino acids: CAISEWSGRQTSTDTQYF.

This clone was seen just once. The rearrangement joins TRBV5-5 to TRBJ2-1; D might be TRBD1 (6 bases). Trimming removed 4 bases from V and 8 bases from J, with 10 bases in between. CDR1 is SGHKS, CDR2 YYEKEE, per germline (reference sequence). The CDR3 spans 12 residues. The DNA of the CDR3 is TGTGCCAGCAGCACCACAGGGTATGAGCAGTTCTTC. It specifies CASSTTGYEQFF.

The J gene is TRBJ1-1, the V gene TRBV27; possibly TRBD1 for D (6 bases). Trimming left V 3 bases short and J 1 base short, with 9 bases between. CDR3 length: 14 residues. Germline V CDR1 and CDR2: MNHEY, SMNVEV (reference sequence). CDR3: CASSLGAWNTEAFF. In DNA, the CDR3 is TGTGCCAGCAGTTTGGGGGCCTGGAACACTGAAGCTTTCTTT.

In DNA form, the CDR3 reads TGCAGTGCTAGTAATAGCGGGAGGATAAAAGATACGCAGTATTTT. It yields the protein CSASNSGRIKDTQYF. The rearrangement uses TRBV20-1 and TRBJ2-3; 10 bases match TRBD2. The CDR3 loop spans 15 amino acids. Germline V gene data show CDR1 as DFQATT and CDR2 as SNEGSKA (reference sequence). Trimming at V came to 3 bases and at J to 5 bases, leaving 8 bases not matched to a gene.

This rearrangement joins TRBV30 to TRBJ1-2; TRBD1 is a possible D gene (5 bases). The germline gives CDR1 GTSNPN, CDR2 SVGIG (reference sequence). The CDR3 runs to 12 residues. The ends were cut back, 5 bases at V and 4 bases at J, with 11 bases in the middle. CDR3 sequence: CAWPRGSYGYTF. Written as DNA, the CDR3 is TGTGCCTGGCCAAGGGGCAGCTATGGCTACACCTTC.

The chain recombines TRBV7-2 with TRBJ2-7, with 10 bases matching TRBD1. Germline loops: CDR1 SGHTA, CDR2 FQGNSA. The CDR3 loop spans 15 amino acids. V trimming: 0 bases; J trimming: 4 bases; junction bases outside the gene matches: 3. For the CDR3, the DNA is TGTGCCAGCAGCTTAGCCGGGACAGGGGTGTACGAGCAGTACTTC. It encodes CASSLAGTGVYEQYF.

This CDR3 reads CASSKGDFPFGAFF. The CDR3 nucleotides read TGTGCCAGCAGCAAAGGAGATTTTCCCTTCGGGGCTTTCTTT. The genes are TRBV21-1 and TRBJ1-1. TRBV21-1 is given as a pseudogene. The CDR3 has 14 amino acids.